Following are 9 T cell receptor beta chains from one sample sequenced in a study of PD-1 blockade in classical Hodgkin lymphoma. The table came from immunoSEQ multiplex PCR; TCRdb's copy has only in-frame clones and leaves some out. The sample has more than 45,000 clones; 85% to 95% are singletons. Every patient was affected by relapse after autologous stem cell transplantation, while exposure to brentuximab vedotin was not uniform. The sample in question was peripheral blood mononuclear cells (PBMCs), obtained before the second cycle of nivolumab. The source of these receptors is a human donor with classical Hodgkin lymphoma.

The chain recombines TRBV7-9 with TRBJ2-1; the match to TRBD2 covers 8 bases. Unmatched junction bases numbered 5, after V lost 7 bases and J lost 9 bases. The CDR3 is 12 amino acids. Germline V gene lookup returns CDR1 SEHNR and CDR2 FQNEAQ (reference sequence). In DNA, the CDR3 is TGTGCCAGCACGCGGGGGGAGGGTGAGCAGTTCTTC. It specifies CASTRGEGEQFF.

The V gene is TRBV19, the J gene TRBJ2-2; D not resolved. This CDR3 has 19 residues. Germline CDR1 reads LNHDA; CDR2 reads SQIVND (reference sequence). V dropped 3 bases and J dropped 0 bases, with 20 bases sitting between them. The CDR3 nucleotides are TGTGCCAGTAGTATTCATCCCTTCCTCTGGGAAGCGAACACCGGGGAGCTGTTTTTT. The encoded protein is CASSIHPFLWEANTGELFF.

The chain is built from TRBV19 and TRBJ2-1, with TRBD1 matching 8 bases. Germline lookup yields CDR1 LNHDA and CDR2 SQIVND (reference sequence). V lost 5 bases to trimming and J lost 12 bases; unmatched junction nucleotides: 15. This CDR3 has 15 residues. CDR3 protein: CASSVDRGGVIGQFF. CDR3 sequence (DNA): TGTGCCAGTAGTGTCGACAGGGGAGGTGTGATTGGGCAGTTCTTC. Full variable domain (outside the CDR3, taken from reference TRBV19 and TRBJ2-1): DGGITQSPKYLFRKEGQNVTLSCEQNLNHDAMYWYRQDPGQGLRLIYYSQIVNDFQKGDIAEGYSVSREKKESFPLTVTSAQKNPTAFYLCASSVDRGGVIGQFFGPGTRLTVL.

V is TRBV10-3 and J is TRBJ1-5, with D uncertain. CDR1 is ENHRY and CDR2 is SYGVKD in the germline V gene. Trimming shortened V by 8 bases and J by 5 bases, and 16 bases separated the two germline ends. CDR3 length equals 14 residues. The chain's CDR3 is CAIGGSGFDQPQHF. CDR3 nucleotides: TGTGCCATCGGAGGATCCGGGTTCGATCAGCCCCAGCATTTT.

V is TRBV9 and J is TRBJ1-1; D gene ambiguous. V shed 3 bases and J shed 0 bases, with 6 bases lying between them. Germline lookup yields CDR1 SGDLS and CDR2 YYNGEE. CDR3 length: 13 residues. The DNA for the CDR3 is TGTGCCAGCAGCGCCCTTATGAACACTGAAGCTTTCTTT. It translates to CASSALMNTEAFF.

This chain connects TRBV28 to TRBJ1-5; D might be TRBD1 (5 bases). The germline gives CDR1 MDHEN, CDR2 SYDVKM. The V end was cut by 2 bases, the J end by 3 bases, with 11 bases between. The CDR3 runs to 15 residues. The CDR3: CASSLRAGFNQPQHF. The CDR3 region has the DNA TGTGCCAGCAGTTTAAGAGCAGGGTTCAATCAGCCCCAGCATTTT.

This sequence joins TRBV6-5 and TRBJ2-6; possibly TRBD2 for D (5 bases). The CDR3 sequence is 15 residues long. V dropped 7 bases and J dropped 3 bases, with 13 bases sitting between them. CDR1 is MNHEY and CDR2 is SVGAGI in the germline V gene. CDR3 sequence reads: CASTKRGDGANVLTF. CDR3 nucleotide sequence: TGTGCCAGCACCAAACGGGGTGATGGGGCCAACGTCCTGACTTTC.

A single count supports this clone. The junction differs from germline at one of its ends, possibly a read error. The gene calls are TRBV11-2 and TRBJ1-2; tentative D call: TRBD1 (5 bases). The CDR3 extends over 11 amino acids. Germline assignment: CDR1 SGHAT and CDR2 FQNNGV. The CDR3 loop reads CASSLSRQSHF. The CDR3 DNA sequence: TGTGCCAGCAGCTTATCCCGACAGTCTCACTTC.

V gene TRBV6-5 combines with J gene TRBJ2-5; D is undetermined. V gave up 0 bases and J gave up 3 bases, with 11 bases separating them. The CDR3 extends over 15 amino acids. In germline, CDR1 is MNHEY, CDR2 SVGAGI. CDR3 in amino acids: CASSYSFRSEETQYF. The CDR3 DNA is TGTGCCAGCAGTTACTCGTTCCGCTCAGAAGAGACCCAGTACTTC.